This T cell receptor beta chain was captured by sequencing in a study of OX40 agonist ivuxolimab in advanced cancers. Concerning this clone itself: Its antigen is still unknown.

This CDR3 has 13 amino acids. V lost 6 bases, J lost 3 bases, and 7 bases stayed unmatched. The V gene's germline CDR1 is SQVTM and CDR2 ANQGSEA. Study conclusions and caveats: In the expanded peripheral T cells, antigen specificity was never determined.

Measured with immunoSEQ multiplex PCR; TCRdb has only the in-frame clones, and not every one. The sample has about 100,000 clones; approximately 90% are singletons. The origin of this receptor is an adult with an advanced solid tumor such as melanoma, head and neck, liver or kidney cancer. The sample in question was CD4+ or CD8+ T cells sorted from blood, obtained in a trial of the OX40 agonist ivuxolimab. This chain uses TRBV29-1 with TRBJ1-2; TRBD1 matches at 7 bases. The CDR3 protein is CSVTGQADYGYTF. The CDR3 region has the DNA TGCAGCGTAACCGGACAGGCGGACTATGGCTACACCTTC.